The sequence of this TCR beta chain was determined in a study of cytomegalovirus exposure and HLA in healthy donors. PCR employed 60 Vbeta and 13 Jbeta primers. This table comes from immunoSEQ multiplex PCR, and its TCRdb copy is limited to in-frame clones, with some not included. The sample has around 160,000 clones; just under 75% are singletons. V trimming: 6 bases; J trimming: 8 bases; junction bases outside the gene matches: 11. Germline CDR1 reads LNHDA; CDR2 reads SQIVND (reference sequence). The CDR3 length is 15 residues. Material for sequencing was PBMCs. The chain couples TRBV19 to TRBJ1-2; 11 bases fit TRBD1. The sequence was collected from a woman under 30 in good health and CMV-seronegative. The CDR3 spells CASRRGPGQGVGYTF. The CDR3 DNA reads TGTGCCAGTAGAAGAGGACCGGGACAGGGGGTCGGCTACACCTTC.